Reported below is one T cell receptor beta chain. This specimen belongs to a study of chronic HIV infection and antiretroviral therapy. The V and J ends lost 7 bases and 2 bases, in that order; junction bases with no gene match: 8. Germline CDR1 is SNHLY and CDR2 is FYNNEI. The CDR3 contains 15 residues. TCRdb analysed the 5' RACE reads with MiXCR anew, one entry per CDR3 protein. The sample lists about 31,000 distinct CDR3 sequences; around 8.6% were seen once. The rearrangement uses TRBV2 and TRBJ2-4; 7 bases match TRBD1. This receptor was identified in an adult who had HIV and had not received antiretroviral therapy, or was an uninfected healthy control (not recorded which). Sequencing used peripheral blood. The CDR3 DNA is TGTGCCAGCATTAAGGGGGCGTTGTCCAAAAACATTCAGTACTTC. Translation gives CASIKGALSKNIQYF. Full variable domain (outside the CDR3, taken from reference TRBV2 and TRBJ2-4): EPEVTQTPSHQVTQMGQEVILRCVPISNHLYFYWYRQILGQKVEFLVSFYNNEISEKSEIFDDQFSVERPDGSNFTLKIRSTKLEDSAMYFCASIKGALSKNIQYFGAGTRLSVL.